This T cell receptor (beta chain) is drawn from a study of T-cell memory formation after mild COVID-19. This clonotype occurred many times. TCRdb itself ran the 5' RACE reads through MiXCR, one entry per CDR3 protein. The table includes over 300,000 distinct CDR3 sequences, 20% detected once. The CDR3 runs to 16 residues. Germline values: CDR1 SGHDT, CDR2 YYEEEE. V shed 4 bases, J shed 4 bases, and the junction held 6 bases outside the gene matches. The gene calls are TRBV5-6 and TRBJ2-1; TRBD2 matches at 12 bases. The specimen sequenced was PBMCs or a T cell subset sorted from them (not recorded which). This clonotype was obtained from a man between 18 and 29 years old who had mild COVID-19 (a few samples of this study predate the infection). Cell type and time point are not known. Written as DNA, the CDR3 is TGTGCCAGCAGCCGCCGGACTAGCGGGGAATACAATGAGCAGTTCTTC. Translating it yields CASSRRTSGEYNEQFF.